This TCR beta chain was captured in a study of blood T cell repertoires in COVID-19. As for the study in general: The United States, Italy and Spain supplied acute and convalescent COVID-19 samples.

Generated by immunoSEQ multiplex PCR, the TCRdb table keeps only in-frame clones and is missing some. The sample has about 210,000 clones, approximately 86% seen once; the top ten hold about 9.4%. CDR3 length equals 12 residues. Looked up from germline, CDR1 is MNHEY and CDR2 is SVGAGI. J lost 16 bases, V lost 0 bases, and 3 bases had no gene match. Sequencing used PBMCs or T cells enriched from blood (not recorded which). This rearrangement joins TRBV6-5 to TRBJ2-1; TRBD2 aligns across 10 bases. The TCR originated in a man aged 18 to 30 with acute COVID-19. The CDR3 coding sequence is TGTGCCAGCAGTTACTCGGAGCGGGAGGGATTCTTC. This sequence encodes CASSYSEREGFF.